A single sample gave rise to the 18 T cell receptor beta chains below, sequenced in a study of blood T cell repertoires in COVID-19. Using immunoSEQ multiplex PCR, the repertoire was profiled, and TCRdb retains in-frame clones only, with some absent. The repertoire holds 75,000 to 85,000 clones, with more than 75% as singletons. The specimen sequenced was peripheral blood. The receptors were gathered from a man aged 60-69 years with COVID-19, enrolled during active disease.

The J gene is TRBJ1-6, the V gene TRBV9, with D perhaps matching TRBD1 (6 bases). Germline V gene data show CDR1 as SGDLS and CDR2 as YYNGEE. The germline V and J ends were trimmed by 0 bases and 9 bases, with 13 bases remaining between them. The CDR3 runs 15 residues. The CDR3 protein is CASSVDQGRGSPLHF. The CDR3 nucleotides are TGTGCCAGCAGCGTAGATCAGGGGAGGGGTTCACCCCTCCACTTT. Complete variable domain (other parts from reference TRBV9 and TRBJ1-6): DSGVTQTPKHLITATGQRVTLRCSPRSGDLSVYWYQQSLDQGLQFLIQYYNGEERAKGNILERFSAQQFPDLHSELNLSSLELGDSALYFCASSVDQGRGSPLHFGNGTRLTVT.

This clone was recorded a few times. DNA for the CDR3: TGCGCCAGCAGCTCAACGCAAGGGGTAACGATCCTTGGCTACACCTTC. Translation gives CASSSTQGVTILGYTF. This chain joins TRBV5-1 and TRBJ1-2, with a tentative D call TRBD1 (5 bases). V lost 3 bases, J lost 7 bases, and 22 bases lay in between. Germline loops: CDR1 SGHRS, CDR2 YFSETQ. The CDR3 runs 16 residues.

This clone is labeled medium-sized. This chain joins TRBV5-4 and TRBJ2-1, with D perhaps matching TRBD2 (5 bases). The CDR3 consists of 16 residues. CDR1 is SGHNT and CDR2 is YYREEE in the germline V gene (reference sequence). Trimming removed 4 bases at V and 8 bases at J, with 22 bases between. The CDR3 DNA follows: TGTGCCAGCAGCCTCTCTGGGAGCGGCCTTTGGGATGAGCAGTTCTTC. Translation gives CASSLSGSGLWDEQFF.

This clone was recorded once. The CDR3 is CASVRTSGGTDTQYF. The DNA of the CDR3 is TGCGCCAGCGTCAGGACTAGCGGGGGCACAGATACGCAGTATTTT. This chain links TRBV5-1 with TRBJ2-3, with 12 nucleotides matching TRBD2. This CDR3 has 15 residues. The V gene end was trimmed by 7 bases and the J gene end by 1 base; junction bases not matched to a gene: 4. Germline CDR1 and CDR2: SGHRS and YFSETQ.

CDR3 coding DNA: TGTGCCAGCAGTTACCGGGACAGAAATAATTCACCCCTCCACTTT. Translating gives CASSYRDRNNSPLHF. V and J are TRBV6-5 and TRBJ1-6; 7 nucleotides agree with TRBD1. CDR1 and CDR2 from the germline V gene are MNHEY and SVGAGI. V was pared by 2 bases and J by 5 bases, with 3 bases of the junction left unmatched. The CDR3 consists of 15 residues.

The rearrangement joins TRBV2 to TRBJ1-1; TRBD1 matches 7 bases. This CDR3 has 12 residues. CDR1 is SNHLY, CDR2 FYNNEI, per germline. Trimming took 4 bases from V and 10 from J; bases not matched to a gene: 6. CDR3 amino acids: CASSVSRGPAFF. The CDR3 region has the DNA TGTGCCAGCAGTGTGAGTAGGGGGCCAGCTTTCTTT.

This rearrangement joins TRBV5-4 to TRBJ2-1; 11 nucleotides agree with TRBD2. In germline, CDR1 is SGHNT, CDR2 YYREEE (reference sequence). V trimming: 4 bases; J trimming: 9 bases; junction bases outside the gene matches: 9. The CDR3 extends over 15 amino acids. CDR3 in amino acids: CASSLSSGRKGEQFF. CDR3 in DNA: TGTGCCAGCAGCCTGTCTAGCGGGAGGAAGGGTGAGCAGTTCTTC.

This rearrangement joins TRBV15 to TRBJ1-2; no clear D. Germline values: CDR1 LNHNV, CDR2 YYDKDF (reference sequence). V lost 3 bases and J lost 4, with 6 bases in between. The CDR3 consists of 12 residues. CDR3 residues: CATSSRAYGYTF. For the CDR3, the DNA is TGTGCCACCAGCAGTCGCGCCTATGGCTACACCTTC.

CDR3 sequence (DNA): TGTGCCACTCAGGCATCCTCTAGCACAGATACGCAGTATTTT. This codes for CATQASSSTDTQYF. V usage is TRBV6-5 and J usage is TRBJ2-3, with unresolved D. The germline V gene encodes CDR1 MNHEY and CDR2 SVGAGI. V was shortened by 10 bases and J by 0 bases, with 14 bases between the two germline ends. The CDR3 consists of 14 residues.

This rearrangement joins TRBV24-1 to TRBJ2-3; the D gene is possibly TRBD1 (5 bases). V dropped 2 bases and J dropped 4 bases, with 15 bases sitting between them. Germline loops: CDR1 KGHDR, CDR2 SFDVKD. The CDR3 spans 16 residues. The chain's CDR3 is CATSDSSRGPADTQYF. The CDR3 DNA reads TGTGCCACCAGTGATTCTTCAAGGGGTCCGGCAGATACGCAGTATTTT.

In its sample, this clone was seen once. This chain uses TRBV11-2 with TRBJ2-7; D is perhaps TRBD2 (5 bases). This CDR3 is 11 amino acids long. The V gene lost 6 bases and the J gene lost 7 bases, with 10 bases spanning the gap. The germline V gene encodes CDR1 SGHAT and CDR2 FQNNGV. CDR3 sequence (DNA): TGTGCCAGCAGTGGGTCGGGGGAGCAGTACTTC. Translation gives CASSGSGEQYF.

The chain joins TRBV18 to TRBJ2-1; 11 nucleotides match TRBD2. Germline V gene sequence: CDR1 KGHSH, CDR2 LQKENI. V dropped 3 bases and J dropped 5; count of bases not matched to a gene: 0. This CDR3 is built from 14 residues. CDR3 bases: TGTGCCAGCTCACCGGGACTAGCGGACAATGAGCAGTTCTTC. It is translated as CASSPGLADNEQFF. Based on the CDR3 plus reference TRBV18 and TRBJ2-1, the full variable domain is NAGVMQNPRHLVRRRGQEARLRCSPMKGHSHVYWYRQLPEEGLKFMVYLQKENIIDESGMPKERFSAEFPKEGPSILRIQQVVRGDSAAYFCASSPGLADNEQFFGPGTRLTVL.

This chain uses TRBV29-1 with TRBJ2-1; 12 positions agree with TRBD2. This CDR3 contains 19 residues. The ends lost 4 bases at V and 2 bases at J; junction bases unmatched: 15. Germline assignment: CDR1 SQVTM and CDR2 ANQGSEA. The CDR3 is CSVAPRAPLAGGTYNEQFF. Written as DNA, the CDR3 is TGCAGCGTTGCCCCTCGCGCGCCGCTAGCGGGAGGGACCTACAATGAGCAGTTCTTC.

The chain couples TRBV13 to TRBJ2-2, with a tentative D call TRBD1 (6 bases). V gave up 4 bases and J gave up 3 bases, with 21 bases separating them. CDR1 is PRHDT and CDR2 is FYEKMQ in the germline V gene (reference sequence). The CDR3 runs to 18 residues. This chain's CDR3 is CASSSKEQGGMDTGELFF. DNA of the CDR3: TGTGCCAGCAGCTCTAAGGAACAGGGTGGTATGGACACCGGGGAGCTGTTTTTT.

The rearrangement uses TRBV10-3 and TRBJ1-2; D is possibly TRBD1 (5 bases). The CDR3 loop spans 14 amino acids. Trimming cost V 6 bases and J 7 bases, with 18 bases left between them. CDR1 and CDR2 from the germline V gene are ENHRY and SYGVKD. CDR3 protein: CAIRGVPGRGGYTF. The CDR3 nucleotides read TGTGCCATCAGGGGGGTCCCCGGGCGGGGTGGCTACACCTTC.

The J gene is TRBJ2-2, the V gene TRBV7-2, with 9 bases aligning to TRBD1. This CDR3 has 18 amino acids. The J segment lost 5 bases and the V segment lost 6 bases, leaving 16 bases of the junction unmatched. CDR1 and CDR2 (germline): SGHTA, FQGNSA. CDR3 in DNA: TGTGCCAGCAGACCTAATACTCCCGGGACAGGGAGGACCGGGGAGCTGTTTTTT. It translates to CASRPNTPGTGRTGELFF.

The chain links TRBV4-2 to TRBJ2-5; TRBD2 matches 10 bases. Germline V CDR1 and CDR2: LGHNA, YNFKEQ. J lost 5 bases, V lost 4 bases, and 7 bases had no gene match. The CDR3 totals 15 residues. The CDR3 reads CASSRRGAGGETQYF. Here the CDR3 DNA reads TGTGCCAGCAGCCGGCGGGGAGCGGGAGGGGAGACCCAGTACTTC.

The V gene is TRBV6-5, the J gene TRBJ2-7; D uncertain. The CDR3 contains 14 residues. Trimming removed 6 bases at V and 6 bases at J, with 18 bases between. The V gene's germline CDR1 is MNHEY and CDR2 SVGAGI. The CDR3 protein is CASSPTDGGPEQYF. The CDR3, as DNA: TGTGCCAGCAGCCCCACCGATGGTGGGCCCGAGCAGTACTTC.